These 2 T cell receptor beta chains share one sample of origin, sequenced in a study of naive and memory T cell subsets. General observations from the study: A few larger clonotypes appeared in naive repertoires, especially CD8, possibly memory cells re-expressing CD45RA.

An equimolar mix of two oligonucleotides served as the beta constant-region primer for TRBC1 and TRBC2. The ligated cDNA underwent four PCR rounds using SP2 and nested alpha and beta constant-region primers. TCRdb recomputed calls from the UMI-ligation and nested PCR reads with MiXCR, one row per CDR3 protein. The sample comprises around 100,000 distinct CDR3 sequences, approximately 14% of which are singletons, and roughly 3.1% rests with the top ten. What these receptors recognize is not known. The sequenced sample consisted of naive CD8+ T cells from blood. Every receptor here comes from a human donor in good health.

The gene calls are TRBV4-2 and TRBJ2-5, with TRBD2 as a possible D gene (6 bases). Germline V gene data show CDR1 as LGHNA and CDR2 as YNFKEQ. The V end lost 7 bases, the J end lost 4 bases, and 19 bases lay between the germline ends. This CDR3 is built from 15 residues. The CDR3 loop reads CASTPGPGVGETQYF. The CDR3 bases are TGTGCCAGCACCCCCGGACCGGGAGTCGGAGAGACCCAGTACTTC.

At least ten counts were recorded for this clonotype. The chain recombines TRBV12-3 or TRBV12-4 with TRBJ2-5, with 8 bases identical to TRBD2. The J segment lost 9 bases and the V segment lost 5 bases, leaving 14 bases of the junction unmatched. CDR3 length: 15 amino acids. The CDR3 is CASSPSGGPRVAQYF. The DNA for the CDR3 is TGTGCCAGCAGTCCGAGCGGGGGCCCAAGGGTGGCCCAGTACTTC.